The next 14 T cell receptor beta chains were all read from a single sample in a study of OX40 agonist ivuxolimab in advanced cancers. Assay used: immunoSEQ multiplex PCR; TCRdb lists only in-frame clones, some missing. Of around 15,000 clones in the sample, 92% were seen once. The specimen was CD4+ or CD8+ T cells sorted from blood, collected in a trial of the OX40 agonist ivuxolimab. The receptors here all came from an adult with an advanced solid tumor such as melanoma, head and neck, liver or kidney cancer.

The gene calls are TRBV19 and TRBJ2-5, with D possibly being TRBD1 (5 bases). The CDR3 extends over 17 amino acids. Trimming cost V 5 bases and J 1 base, with 20 bases left between them. Germline loops: CDR1 LNHDA, CDR2 SQIVND (reference sequence). CDR3 protein: CASSAEDMGLGQETQYF. CDR3 coding DNA: TGTGCCAGTAGTGCCGAGGATATGGGGCTCGGCCAAGAGACCCAGTACTTC. Full variable domain (missing parts from reference TRBV19 and TRBJ2-5): DGGITQSPKYLFRKEGQNVTLSCEQNLNHDAMYWYRQDPGQGLRLIYYSQIVNDFQKGDIAEGYSVSREKKESFPLTVTSAQKNPTAFYLCASSAEDMGLGQETQYFGPGTRLLVL.

V gene TRBV2 combines with J gene TRBJ2-5; the D is unclear. Germline-derived CDR1 and CDR2 are SNHLY and FYNNEI. The CDR3 contains 13 residues. V gave up 10 bases and J gave up 5 bases, with 17 bases separating them. The CDR3 DNA reads TGTGCCAATCAGGCCCACCTGGGGGAGACCCAGTACTTC. This encodes CANQAHLGETQYF.

The V and J genes are TRBV7-9 and TRBJ2-7; no reliable D call. The CDR3 spans 11 residues. Trimming removed 6 bases at V and 4 bases at J, with 7 bases between. Per the germline V gene, CDR1 is SEHNR and CDR2 is FQNEAQ (reference sequence). The CDR3 is CASSPDYEQYF. The CDR3 DNA sequence: TGTGCCAGCAGTCCCGATTACGAGCAGTACTTC.

This chain uses TRBV9 with TRBJ2-1, with 12 bases aligning to TRBD2. V was pared by 4 bases and J by 7 bases, with 12 bases of the junction left unmatched. The CDR3 spans 17 residues. Germline values: CDR1 SGDLS, CDR2 YYNGEE. CDR3 loop: CASSTRLAGVGENEQFF. As DNA, the CDR3 is TGTGCCAGCAGCACTCGACTAGCGGGAGTAGGTGAGAATGAGCAGTTCTTC. Full variable domain (missing parts from reference TRBV9 and TRBJ2-1): DSGVTQTPKHLITATGQRVTLRCSPRSGDLSVYWYQQSLDQGLQFLIQYYNGEERAKGNILERFSAQQFPDLHSELNLSSLELGDSALYFCASSTRLAGVGENEQFFGPGTRLTVL.

The chain couples TRBV11-2 to TRBJ2-7; D perhaps matches TRBD2 (5 bases). The germline V and J ends were trimmed by 5 bases and 1 base, with 9 bases remaining between them. Germline lookup yields CDR1 SGHAT and CDR2 FQNNGV. The CDR3 covers 13 residues. In DNA form, the CDR3 reads TGTGCCAGCAGCCATAGCGAATCCTACGAGCAGTACTTC. This sequence encodes CASSHSESYEQYF.

The V and J genes are TRBV28 and TRBJ2-1; no reliable D call. CDR1 is MDHEN, CDR2 SYDVKM, per germline. Between the trimmed V and J ends, which lost 5 bases and 15 bases, there was a span of 11 bases. CDR3 length: 10 amino acids. In DNA form, the CDR3 reads TGTGCCAGCAGTGGGCCGAGACGGTTCTTC. This codes for CASSGPRRFF. Together with reference TRBV28 and TRBJ2-1, the CDR3 gives the full variable domain: DVKVTQSSRYLVKRTGEKVFLECVQDMDHENMFWYRQDPGLGLRLIYFSYDVKMKEKGDIPEGYSVSREKKERFSLILESASTNQTSMYLCASSGPRRFFGPGTRLTVL.

The V gene is TRBV2, the J gene TRBJ2-1; D may be TRBD1 (6 bases). Trimming shortened V by 3 bases and J by 5 bases, and 11 bases separated the two germline ends. The length of the CDR3 is 14 residues. Germline assignment: CDR1 SNHLY and CDR2 FYNNEI. The CDR3 sequence: CASSDWTDDNEQFF. The CDR3 nucleotides are TGTGCCAGCAGTGATTGGACAGACGACAATGAGCAGTTCTTC.

This sequence joins TRBV5-8 and TRBJ1-2; 8 nucleotides match TRBD1. CDR1 is SGHTS, CDR2 YDEGEE, per germline. Unmatched junction bases numbered 7, after V lost 4 bases and J lost 8 bases. The CDR3 is 13 residues long. In DNA, the CDR3 is TGTGCCAGCAGCCTCGACAGGGGAAACGGCTACACCTTC. This codes for CASSLDRGNGYTF.

V and J are TRBV13 and TRBJ2-1; 11 bases align to TRBD2. The CDR3 totals 17 residues. V lost 0 bases, J lost 4 bases, and 5 bases stayed unmatched. Germline CDR1 and CDR2: PRHDT and FYEKMQ (reference sequence). CDR3: CASSLGVGTSGYNEQFF. In DNA, the CDR3 is TGTGCCAGCAGCTTAGGCGTCGGGACTAGCGGTTACAATGAGCAGTTCTTC.

DNA of the CDR3: TGCGCCAGGGACATGCCGGAGTCCTACGAGCAGTACTTC. It yields the protein CARDMPESYEQYF. The chain has TRBV10-1 and TRBJ2-7, with a possible D match to TRBD1 (5 bases). CDR1 is WNHNN and CDR2 is SYGVQD in the germline V gene (reference sequence). V was clipped by 9 bases and J by 1 base, with 13 bases between them. The CDR3 spans 13 residues.

The chain has TRBV7-9 and TRBJ1-1; 9 positions match TRBD1. From germline, CDR1 is SEHNR and CDR2 FQNEAQ (reference sequence). The CDR3 consists of 15 residues. V was pared by 3 bases and J by 4 bases, with 6 bases of the junction left unmatched. The CDR3 protein is CASSLKGQGGTEAFF. The CDR3 DNA follows: TGTGCCAGCAGCTTGAAGGGACAGGGAGGCACTGAAGCTTTCTTT.

This clone came up once. This chain links TRBV7-2 with TRBJ1-2, with TRBD1 matching 7 bases. CDR3 length: 14 amino acids. Germline CDR1 is SGHTA and CDR2 is FQGNSA. Trimming removed 1 base from V and 6 bases from J; junction bases left unmatched: 5. DNA for the CDR3: TGTGCCAGCAGCTTAGTTGGCAGGGGGGATGGCTACACCTTC. It encodes CASSLVGRGDGYTF. Combining the CDR3 with reference TRBV7-2 and TRBJ1-2 gives the whole variable domain GAGVSQSPSNKVTEKGKDVELRCDPISGHTALYWYRQSLGQGLEFLIYFQGNSAPDKSGLPSDRFSAERTGGSVSTLTIQRTQQEDSAVYLCASSLVGRGDGYTFGSGTRLTVV.

The chain combines TRBV28 with TRBJ1-2, with D maybe TRBD1 (5 bases). Germline CDR1 and CDR2: MDHEN and SYDVKM. V was pared by 6 bases and J by 8 bases, with 19 bases between. CDR3 size: 14 residues. CDR3 region: CASSLGGGARGYTF. The CDR3 DNA reads as TGTGCCAGCAGCCTTGGGGGAGGGGCAAGGGGCTACACCTTC.

The chain couples TRBV6-5 to TRBJ2-7; 8 bases are a match to TRBD2. Germline lookup yields CDR1 MNHEY and CDR2 SVGAGI. The CDR3 extends over 13 amino acids. Unmatched junction bases numbered 1, after V lost 5 bases and J lost 1 base. CDR3 amino acids: CASSAGGSYEQYF. Written as DNA, the CDR3 is TGTGCCAGCAGTGCGGGGGGTTCCTACGAGCAGTACTTC.